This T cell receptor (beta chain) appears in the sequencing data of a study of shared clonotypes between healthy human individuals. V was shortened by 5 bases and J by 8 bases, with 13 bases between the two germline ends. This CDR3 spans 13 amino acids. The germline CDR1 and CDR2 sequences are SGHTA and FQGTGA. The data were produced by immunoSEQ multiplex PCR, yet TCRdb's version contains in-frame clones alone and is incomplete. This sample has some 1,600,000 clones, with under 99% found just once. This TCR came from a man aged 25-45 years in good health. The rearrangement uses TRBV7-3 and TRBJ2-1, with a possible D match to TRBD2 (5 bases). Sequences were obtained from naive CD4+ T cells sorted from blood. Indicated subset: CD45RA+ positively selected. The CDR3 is CASSPTGMDEQFF. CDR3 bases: TGTGCCAGCAGCCCGACGGGGATGGATGAGCAGTTCTTC. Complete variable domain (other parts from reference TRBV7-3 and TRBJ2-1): GAGVSQTPSNKVTEKGKYVELRCDPISGHTALYWYRQSLGQGPEFLIYFQGTGAADDSGLPNDRFFAVRPEGSVSTLKIQRTERGDSAVYLCASSPTGMDEQFFGPGTRLTVL.